The 7 T cell receptor beta chains given below trace back to one sample, sequenced in a study of T-cell reconstitution after alpha-beta-depleted transplantation in children. Construction of the TCRbeta library involved unique molecular identifiers. From the PCR reads, TCRdb called clonotypes with MiXCR, one entry per CDR3 protein. Of 600,000 to 700,000 distinct CDR3 sequences listed, about 15% are singletons. Sequenced here: PBMCs from the stem cell graft donor, sampled from the stem cell graft. The source is a human donor who donated a stem cell graft to a child with acute myeloid leukemia.

This clonotype was seen a handful of times. The chain uses TRBV6-2 or TRBV6-3 and TRBJ2-4; either TRBD1 or TRBD2 may fit D (5 bases each). V lost 2 bases and J 11 bases, leaving 40 bases between the germline ends. CDR1 is MNHEY, CDR2 SVGEGT, per germline. This CDR3 contains 22 residues. The chain's CDR3 is CASSYRGVSATRKIGSGRFQYF. CDR3 DNA: TGTGCCAGCAGTTACAGGGGAGTTTCCGCCACCCGGAAAATAGGGAGTGGGAGATTTCAGTACTTC.

This clonotype came up many times. The chain carries TRBV20-1 and TRBJ1-1, with D possibly TRBD1 on 6 matching bases. Germline V gene sequence: CDR1 DFQATT, CDR2 SNEGSKA (reference sequence). V dropped 6 bases and J dropped 0 bases, with 17 bases sitting between them. The CDR3 extends over 15 amino acids. CDR3 DNA sequence: TGCAGTGCCATAGTAAGGGGGGCCTTGAACACTGAAGCTTTCTTT. Amino acids: CSAIVRGALNTEAFF.

This clonotype was seen many times. J is TRBJ2-2 and V is TRBV15; D uncertain. The CDR3 extends over 15 amino acids. The V gene's germline CDR1 is LNHNV and CDR2 YYDKDF (reference sequence). V gave up 3 bases and J gave up 6 bases, with 14 bases separating them. The CDR3 region is CATSSLVPLAGELFF. CDR3 coding DNA: TGTGCCACCAGCAGTCTTGTCCCCTTAGCCGGGGAGCTGTTTTTT.

The V call is TRBV7-2, the J call TRBJ2-5; D possibly corresponds to TRBD1 (5 bases). The CDR3 is 14 residues long. The germline V gene encodes CDR1 SGHTA and CDR2 FQGNSA. Trimming cost V 3 bases and J 2 bases, with 10 bases left between them. CDR3 coding DNA: TGTGCCAGCAGCTTTGCACAGGTTCAAGAGACCCAGTACTTC. Its translation: CASSFAQVQETQYF.

This clonotype was seen repeatedly, ten times or more. The rearrangement links TRBV7-2 to TRBJ2-7; D not resolved. Germline V lookup: CDR1 SGHTA, CDR2 FQGNSA. V lost 3 bases to trimming and J lost 4 bases, with 13 bases between them. The CDR3 consists of 14 residues. The CDR3 here is CASSLYDGPYEQYF. The CDR3 nucleotides are TGTGCCAGCAGCTTGTATGACGGACCTTACGAGCAGTACTTC.

CDR3 DNA sequence: TGTGCCAGCAGTTTTTTGGCGGGGAGCAGCACAGATACGCAGTATTTT. Translated, it gives CASSFLAGSSTDTQYF. The chain has TRBV12-3 or TRBV12-4 and TRBJ2-3; maybe TRBD2 (6 bases). Trimming pared 3 bases from V and 0 bases from J, leaving 13 bases between. The CDR3 loop spans 16 amino acids.

The chain links TRBV7-8 to TRBJ2-1; 11 nucleotides agree with TRBD2. The V gene's germline CDR1 is SGHVS and CDR2 FQNEAQ. Losses at the gene ends were 0 bases for V and 10 bases for J; bases not matched to a gene: 5. The CDR3 extends over 15 amino acids. CDR3 nucleotide sequence: TGTGCCAGCAGCTTAGCGCTAGCGGGGGGTATCGAGCAGTTCTTC. It specifies CASSLALAGGIEQFF.